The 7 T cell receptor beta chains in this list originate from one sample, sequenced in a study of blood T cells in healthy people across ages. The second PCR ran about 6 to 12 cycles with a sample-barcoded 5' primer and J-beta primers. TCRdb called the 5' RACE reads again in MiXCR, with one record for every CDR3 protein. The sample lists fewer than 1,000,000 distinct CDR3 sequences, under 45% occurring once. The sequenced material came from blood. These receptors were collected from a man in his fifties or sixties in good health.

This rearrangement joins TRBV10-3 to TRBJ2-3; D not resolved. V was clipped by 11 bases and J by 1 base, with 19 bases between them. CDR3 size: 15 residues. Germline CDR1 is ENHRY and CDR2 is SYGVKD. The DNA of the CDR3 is TGTGCCTCCTCGCCGGGCCACGCTGGCACAGATACGCAGTATTTT. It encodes CASSPGHAGTDTQYF.

The CDR3 loop is CSVRGTGNEKLFF. In DNA, the CDR3 is TGCAGCGTCAGGGGGACGGGGAATGAAAAACTGTTTTTT. The chain employs TRBV29-1 and TRBJ1-4, with 7 bases identical to TRBD1. With 6 bases clipped from V and 5 bases from J, the junction kept 6 bases outside the gene matches. Germline CDR1 SQVTM, CDR2 ANQGSEA. This CDR3 spans 13 amino acids.

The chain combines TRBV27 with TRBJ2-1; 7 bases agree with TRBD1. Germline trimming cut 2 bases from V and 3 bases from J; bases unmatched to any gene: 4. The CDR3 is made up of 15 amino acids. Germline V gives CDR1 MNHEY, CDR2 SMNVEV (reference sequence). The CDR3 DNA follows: TGTGCCAGCAGTTTAACAGGGGAAGGCTACAATGAGCAGTTCTTC. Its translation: CASSLTGEGYNEQFF.

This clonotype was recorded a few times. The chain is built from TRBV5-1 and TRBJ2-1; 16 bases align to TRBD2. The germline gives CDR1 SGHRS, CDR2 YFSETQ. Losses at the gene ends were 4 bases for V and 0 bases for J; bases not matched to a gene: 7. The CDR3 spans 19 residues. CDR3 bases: TGCGCCAGCAGCCCGGGACTAGCGGGGGGGCTCAGCTCCTACAATGAGCAGTTCTTC. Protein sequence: CASSPGLAGGLSSYNEQFF.

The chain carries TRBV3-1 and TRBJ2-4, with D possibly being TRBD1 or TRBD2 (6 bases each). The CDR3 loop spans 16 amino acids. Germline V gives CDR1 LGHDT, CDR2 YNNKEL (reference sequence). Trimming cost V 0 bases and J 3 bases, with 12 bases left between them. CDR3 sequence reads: CASSQDGGFGKNIQYF. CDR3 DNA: TGTGCCAGCAGCCAAGACGGGGGCTTCGGCAAAAACATTCAGTACTTC. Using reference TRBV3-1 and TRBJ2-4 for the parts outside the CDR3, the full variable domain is DTAVSQTPKYLVTQMGNDKSIKCEQNLGHDTMYWYKQDSKKFLKIMFSYNNKELIINETVPNRFSPKSPDKAHLNLHINSLELGDSAVYFCASSQDGGFGKNIQYFGAGTRLSVL.

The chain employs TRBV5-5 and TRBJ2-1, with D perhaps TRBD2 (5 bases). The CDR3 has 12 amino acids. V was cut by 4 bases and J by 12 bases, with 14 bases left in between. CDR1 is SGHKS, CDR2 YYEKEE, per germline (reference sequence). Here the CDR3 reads CASSASREGQFF. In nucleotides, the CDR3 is TGTGCCAGCAGCGCGTCAAGAGAGGGGCAGTTCTTC.

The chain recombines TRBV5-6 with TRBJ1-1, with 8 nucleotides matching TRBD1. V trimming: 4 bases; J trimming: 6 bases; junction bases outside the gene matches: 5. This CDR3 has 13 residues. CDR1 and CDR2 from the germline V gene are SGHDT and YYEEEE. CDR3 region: CASSGQGAPEAFF. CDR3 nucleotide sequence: TGTGCCAGCAGCGGACAGGGAGCCCCTGAAGCTTTCTTT.